The text below deals with one T cell receptor (beta chain). What it binds is not known. Averaging around 120 mL, one heparinised blood draw came from each individual donor. The data originate from a study of beta chain features in type 1 diabetes. All of the isolated RNA was reverse transcribed, so expressed TCRB transcripts were sequenced. Sequencing was performed with immunoSEQ multiplex PCR; in TCRdb, only in-frame clones are kept and a portion is missing. Of 350,000 to 450,000 clones listed, about 15% are singletons. Germline V gene sequence: CDR1 LGHNT, CDR2 FRNRAP. The CDR3 totals 12 residues. Trimming left V 0 bases short and J 4 bases short, with 3 bases between. Findings and limits, study-wide: Patients with type 1 diabetes showed fewer VDJ junction insertions and more deletions.

The specimen sequenced was naive CD4+ T cells from blood. The V gene is TRBV12-5, the J gene TRBJ1-2; no reliable D call. The sequence came from a man aged 25 to 40 in good health. The CDR3 DNA sequence: TGTGCTAGTGGTTTGGTTGGCTATGGCTACACCTTC. This gives the protein CASGLVGYGYTF.